The rows below give T cell receptor beta chains drawn from one sample of a study of cytomegalovirus exposure and HLA in healthy donors. Assay used: immunoSEQ multiplex PCR; TCRdb lists only in-frame clones, some missing. The data show under 200,000 clones, with roughly 86% seen just once and roughly 3.2% held by the top ten. The sample consisted of PBMCs. Every receptor here comes from a middle-aged man in good health and CMV-seropositive. The CDR3 runs from the conserved cysteine through the conserved F or W. Fields, in order: V gene, J gene, clone size, D gene, CDR3 protein, CDR3 DNA. A D gene is named only where the DNA matches it firmly. The size of a clone is reported for some rows only, either as once, few or many, or as a class for expanded clones.

V gene: TRBV28
J gene: TRBJ2-3
clone size: once
D gene: TRBD2
CDR3 protein: CASSGGSGASTDTQYF
CDR3 DNA: TGTGCCAGCAGCGGCGGGAGTGGGGCTAGCACAGATACGCAGTATTTT

V gene: TRBV5-4
J gene: TRBJ2-1
clone size: -
D gene: TRBD2
CDR3 protein: CASSRTSGKSDEQFF
CDR3 DNA: TGTGCCAGCAGCCGGACTAGCGGGAAAAGTGATGAGCAGTTCTTC

V gene: TRBV10-1
J gene: TRBJ2-1
clone size: once
D gene: TRBD1
CDR3 protein: CASSLPRTGIDEQFF
CDR3 DNA: TGCGCCAGCAGTTTACCTCGGACAGGGATCGATGAGCAGTTCTTC

V gene: TRBV5-6
J gene: TRBJ1-5
clone size: once
D gene: -
CDR3 protein: CASSASQGAQHF
CDR3 DNA: TGTGCCAGCAGCGCCTCCCAAGGGGCCCAGCATTTT

V gene: TRBV5-1
J gene: TRBJ2-1
clone size: -
D gene: TRBD2
CDR3 protein: CASSLVGSGRGQREQFF
CDR3 DNA: TGCGCCAGCAGCTTGGTGGGTAGCGGGAGGGGGCAACGTGAGCAGTTCTTC

V gene: TRBV18
J gene: TRBJ2-6
clone size: -
D gene: -
CDR3 protein: CASSLPGGGGSGANVLTF
CDR3 DNA: TGTGCCAGCTCACTCCCAGGAGGGGGCGGCTCTGGGGCCAACGTCCTGACTTTC

V gene: TRBV19
J gene: TRBJ1-5
clone size: once
D gene: -
CDR3 protein: CASSISGYGSNQPQHF
CDR3 DNA: TGTGCCAGTAGTATATCGGGGTACGGGAGCAATCAGCCCCAGCATTTT

V gene: TRBV19
J gene: TRBJ2-7
clone size: -
D gene: -
CDR3 protein: CASTGPTYEQYF
CDR3 DNA: TGTGCCAGTACAGGCCCTACCTACGAGCAGTACTTC

V gene: TRBV5-4
J gene: TRBJ2-6
clone size: -
D gene: -
CDR3 protein: CASSPQALINVLTF
CDR3 DNA: TGTGCCAGCAGCCCCCAGGCTCTTATCAACGTCCTGACTTTC

V gene: TRBV11-1
J gene: TRBJ1-1
clone size: few
D gene: TRBD1
CDR3 protein: CASSSGQGNTEAFF
CDR3 DNA: TGTGCCAGCAGCTCGGGACAGGGGAACACTGAAGCTTTCTTT

V gene: TRBV6-5
J gene: TRBJ2-1
clone size: -
D gene: TRBD1
CDR3 protein: CASSTGTGVFNEQFF
CDR3 DNA: TGTGCCAGCAGTACCGGGACAGGGGTTTTCAATGAGCAGTTCTTC

V gene: TRBV5-6
J gene: TRBJ1-2
clone size: -
D gene: TRBD1
CDR3 protein: CASSSNTGTDYYGYTF
CDR3 DNA: TGTGCCAGCAGCTCAAACACCGGGACAGACTACTATGGCTACACCTTC

V gene: TRBV19
J gene: TRBJ1-1
clone size: -
D gene: TRBD1
CDR3 protein: CATGTGARFSSEAFF
CDR3 DNA: TGTGCCACCGGGACAGGGGCTCGGTTTAGTTCTGAAGCTTTCTTT

V gene: TRBV23-1
J gene: TRBJ2-5
clone size: -
D gene: TRBD1
CDR3 protein: CATPPGTGAPGETQYF
CDR3 DNA: TGCGCCACCCCGCCCGGGACAGGGGCACCGGGAGAGACCCAGTACTTC

V gene: TRBV15
J gene: TRBJ2-7
clone size: -
D gene: -
CDR3 protein: CATSRGGRGSYEQYF
CDR3 DNA: TGTGCCACCAGCAGGGGGGGAAGAGGCTCCTACGAGCAGTACTTC

V gene: TRBV5-1
J gene: TRBJ2-1
clone size: -
D gene: TRBD2
CDR3 protein: CASSRLAGGPKLYLLSYNEQFF
CDR3 DNA: TGCGCCAGCAGCCGACTAGCGGGAGGCCCGAAACTTTACTTATTGTCCTACAATGAGCAGTTCTTC

V gene: TRBV6-5
J gene: TRBJ2-5
clone size: -
D gene: TRBD2
CDR3 protein: CASDAASGVGGTQYF
CDR3 DNA: TGTGCCAGCGATGCCGCTAGCGGGGTTGGAGGGACCCAGTACTTC

V gene: TRBV19
J gene: TRBJ1-4
clone size: -
D gene: TRBD1
CDR3 protein: CASTGQGAVTNEKLFF
CDR3 DNA: TGTGCCAGTACCGGACAGGGGGCTGTGACTAATGAAAAACTGTTTTTT

V gene: TRBV9
J gene: TRBJ1-6
clone size: -
D gene: TRBD1
CDR3 protein: CASSVQGDNSPLHF
CDR3 DNA: TGTGCCAGCAGCGTCCAGGGGGATAATTCACCCCTCCACTTT

V gene: TRBV4-3
J gene: TRBJ2-3
clone size: -
D gene: -
CDR3 protein: CASSRALQALVSTDTQYF
CDR3 DNA: TGCGCCAGCAGCAGAGCCTTACAGGCCCTGGTTAGCACAGATACGCAGTATTTT

V gene: TRBV30
J gene: TRBJ2-7
clone size: -
D gene: TRBD1
CDR3 protein: CAWSSGQGYEQYF
CDR3 DNA: TGTGCCTGGAGTTCAGGACAGGGCTACGAGCAGTACTTC

V gene: TRBV28
J gene: TRBJ2-7
clone size: -
D gene: -
CDR3 protein: CASSLPVGEQYF
CDR3 DNA: TGTGCCAGCAGTTTACCAGTTGGCGAGCAGTACTTC

V gene: TRBV5-1
J gene: TRBJ2-5
clone size: -
D gene: TRBD1
CDR3 protein: CASSPGFGTGDLATQYF
CDR3 DNA: TGCGCCAGCAGCCCGGGGTTCGGGACAGGGGATCTGGCGACCCAGTACTTC

V gene: TRBV4-1
J gene: TRBJ2-7
clone size: -
D gene: TRBD1
CDR3 protein: CASSLEPGQGVYEQYF
CDR3 DNA: TGCGCCAGCAGCCTAGAGCCGGGACAGGGGGTTTACGAGCAGTACTTC

V gene: TRBV7-9
J gene: TRBJ2-2
clone size: -
D gene: TRBD2
CDR3 protein: CASSPGLAGAGGELFF
CDR3 DNA: TGTGCCAGCAGCCCCGGACTAGCGGGAGCCGGTGGGGAGCTGTTTTTT

V gene: TRBV5-4
J gene: TRBJ1-3
clone size: -
D gene: -
CDR3 protein: CASSLDGVSTGNTIYF
CDR3 DNA: TGTGCCAGCAGCCTAGACGGGGTATCAACTGGAAACACCATATATTTT

V gene: TRBV5-1
J gene: TRBJ2-3
clone size: -
D gene: TRBD1
CDR3 protein: CASSLDRRTDTQYF
CDR3 DNA: TGCGCCAGCAGCCTGGACAGGCGCACAGATACGCAGTATTTT

V gene: TRBV6-5
J gene: TRBJ2-4
clone size: few
D gene: -
CDR3 protein: CASREAGAKNIQYF
CDR3 DNA: TGTGCCAGCAGGGAAGCGGGAGCCAAAAACATTCAGTACTTC

V gene: TRBV19
J gene: TRBJ2-2
clone size: -
D gene: TRBD2
CDR3 protein: CASSIEKAGGRHTGELFF
CDR3 DNA: TGTGCCAGTAGTATCGAAAAGGCGGGGGGGCGTCACACCGGGGAGCTGTTTTTT

V gene: TRBV19
J gene: TRBJ1-2
clone size: -
D gene: TRBD1
CDR3 protein: CASSRQGNGYTF
CDR3 DNA: TGTGCCAGTAGTCGACAGGGAAATGGCTACACCTTC

V gene: TRBV27
J gene: TRBJ2-5
clone size: -
D gene: -
CDR3 protein: CASSFMGGTQETQYF
CDR3 DNA: TGTGCCAGCAGTTTCATGGGGGGAACCCAAGAGACCCAGTACTTC

V gene: TRBV7-9
J gene: TRBJ2-1
clone size: -
D gene: TRBD2
CDR3 protein: CASSTTSGGYNEQFF
CDR3 DNA: TGTGCCAGCAGCACCACTAGCGGGGGTTACAATGAGCAGTTCTTC

V gene: TRBV10-1
J gene: TRBJ2-7
clone size: -
D gene: TRBD2
CDR3 protein: CASSEGGVPYEQYF
CDR3 DNA: TGCGCCAGCAGTGAGGGGGGGGTCCCCTACGAGCAGTACTTC

V gene: TRBV5-1
J gene: TRBJ2-7
clone size: -
D gene: TRBD2
CDR3 protein: CASSWAPGTSGTGVSEQYF
CDR3 DNA: TGCGCCAGCAGCTGGGCCCCCGGGACTAGCGGGACGGGGGTAAGCGAGCAGTACTTC

V gene: TRBV6-5
J gene: TRBJ2-7
clone size: -
D gene: TRBD1
CDR3 protein: CASSRDRVNYEQYF
CDR3 DNA: TGTGCCAGCAGCCGGGACAGGGTAAACTACGAGCAGTACTTC

V gene: TRBV7-9
J gene: TRBJ2-2
clone size: -
D gene: TRBD2
CDR3 protein: CASRLAGAPTGELFF
CDR3 DNA: TGTGCCAGCAGGTTAGCGGGGGCGCCCACCGGGGAGCTGTTTTTT

V gene: TRBV11-2
J gene: TRBJ2-7
clone size: -
D gene: TRBD1
CDR3 protein: CASSFGTDYEQYF
CDR3 DNA: TGTGCCAGCAGCTTCGGGACAGATTACGAGCAGTACTTC

V gene: TRBV5-4
J gene: TRBJ2-7
clone size: -
D gene: TRBD2
CDR3 protein: CASSLGTSSTLYEQYF
CDR3 DNA: TGTGCCAGCAGCTTGGGGACTAGTTCCACCCTCTACGAGCAGTACTTC

V gene: TRBV4-1
J gene: TRBJ2-3
clone size: -
D gene: TRBD2
CDR3 protein: CASRRLAGAVGTQYF
CDR3 DNA: TGCGCCAGCAGGAGACTAGCGGGAGCGGTAGGTACGCAGTATTTT

V gene: TRBV6-5
J gene: TRBJ2-2
clone size: -
D gene: TRBD2
CDR3 protein: CASTRGGLAGELFF
CDR3 DNA: TGTGCCAGCACCCGGGGGGGGCTCGCCGGGGAGCTGTTTTTT

V gene: TRBV5-1
J gene: TRBJ2-7
clone size: -
D gene: TRBD1
CDR3 protein: CASSLDQGAYEQYF
CDR3 DNA: TGCGCCAGCAGCCTGGATCAGGGGGCCTACGAGCAGTACTTC

V gene: TRBV6-5
J gene: TRBJ1-1
clone size: few
D gene: -
CDR3 protein: CASSLQGTNTEAFF
CDR3 DNA: TGTGCCAGCAGTCTTCAGGGAACCAACACTGAAGCTTTCTTT

V gene: TRBV5-4
J gene: TRBJ1-6
clone size: -
D gene: -
CDR3 protein: CASSLVEGKEKRSLHF
CDR3 DNA: TGTGCCAGCAGCTTGGTGGAGGGAAAGGAAAAAAGGTCCCTCCACTTT

V gene: TRBV27
J gene: TRBJ2-1
clone size: -
D gene: TRBD1
CDR3 protein: CASRNIEDRGNNEQFF
CDR3 DNA: TGTGCCAGCAGGAACATCGAGGACAGGGGCAACAATGAGCAGTTCTTC

V gene: TRBV7-7
J gene: TRBJ2-5
clone size: -
D gene: TRBD2
CDR3 protein: CASSLTSFETQYF
CDR3 DNA: TGTGCCAGCAGCTTGACTAGCTTTGAGACCCAGTACTTC

V gene: TRBV7-2
J gene: TRBJ2-7
clone size: -
D gene: -
CDR3 protein: CASSPSGGGFYEQYF
CDR3 DNA: TGTGCCAGCAGCCCAAGTGGGGGCGGGTTCTACGAGCAGTACTTC

V gene: TRBV18
J gene: TRBJ1-5
clone size: -
D gene: TRBD1
CDR3 protein: CASSPGTGGGLNQPQHF
CDR3 DNA: TGTGCCAGCTCACCCGGGACAGGGGGAGGTCTCAATCAGCCCCAGCATTTT

V gene: TRBV11-1
J gene: TRBJ2-5
clone size: -
D gene: -
CDR3 protein: CASSETLYGAQYF
CDR3 DNA: TGTGCCAGCAGCGAGACACTCTACGGCGCCCAGTACTTC

V gene: TRBV6-5
J gene: TRBJ1-1
clone size: -
D gene: -
CDR3 protein: CASSDWAGEAFF
CDR3 DNA: TGTGCCAGCAGTGATTGGGCCGGTGAAGCTTTCTTT